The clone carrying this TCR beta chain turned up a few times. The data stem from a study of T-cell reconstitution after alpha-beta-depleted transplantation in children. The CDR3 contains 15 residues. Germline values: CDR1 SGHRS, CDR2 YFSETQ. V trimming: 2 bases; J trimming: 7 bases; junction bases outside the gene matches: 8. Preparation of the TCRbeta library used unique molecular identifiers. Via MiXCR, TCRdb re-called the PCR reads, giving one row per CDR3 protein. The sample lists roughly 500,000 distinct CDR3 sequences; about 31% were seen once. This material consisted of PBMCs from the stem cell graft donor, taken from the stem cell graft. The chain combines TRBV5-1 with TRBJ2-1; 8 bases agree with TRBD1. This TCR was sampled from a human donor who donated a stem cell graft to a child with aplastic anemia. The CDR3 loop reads CASSLGGRGLNEQFF. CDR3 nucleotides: TGCGCCAGCAGCTTAGGTGGCAGGGGGCTTAATGAGCAGTTCTTC.